This paragraph covers one TCR beta chain sequence. The clone's antigen remains unknown. Qualities for individual bases were not recorded, and no much larger clone is one base off. Because repertoires were sampled repeatedly during chemoradiotherapy, clonal expansion in the tumor microenvironment could be followed. The data were taken from a study of chemoradiotherapy in HPV16-positive cancers (dated by TCRdb to 2022 to 2024). Context from the whole study: Functional T-cell assays on cells from two HPV16-positive patients defined candidate HPV-specific T-cell clones and common TCR motifs. The study asked whether T-cell immunity against the HPV oncoproteins E6 and E7 changes during chemoradiotherapy and whether it affects survival. TCR repertoires from roughly 93 patients with HPV-related cancers were then used to track the candidate HPV-specific TCRs and motifs.

Overall study results and their limits: In HPV16-positive patients, expansion of HPV-responsive T cells during chemoradiotherapy was associated with improved recurrence-free survival. Expansion of candidate HPV-specific clones and E7-related TCR motifs was observed in the tumor microenvironment during treatment, whereas no such expansion was observed for non-HPV-specific T cells. The survival association was reported for HPV16-positive patients, and the functional definition of HPV-specific T cells was derived from only two HPV16-positive patients.

At the junction V is shortened by 0 bases and J by 2 bases, with 11 bases in between. Measured from the cysteine to the phenylalanine, the CDR3 is 16 residues long. Only the CDR3 DNA stays, 48 bases, in frame from base 1. Via the germline V gene, CDR1 is MGHRA and CDR2 YSYEKL. The library was prepared using the immunoSEQ multiplex PCR assay. The immuneACCESS repertoire file appears here via TCRdb, limited to in-frame rearrangements. These files lack a portion of the clones; in checked studies, under half of the deficit traces to unresolved V genes, and the cause of the others is not known. This sample gives about 53,000 clones in total; more than 90% of them show up just once. The ten top clones hold around 3.3% of the sample.

The receptor's source is a human donor with HPV-associated anogenital cancer. The chain was built from TRBV4-1 and TRBJ1-5; TRBD1 is possibly the D segment (5 matching bases). The sample was blood, taken from a patient who underwent chemoradiotherapy. The CDR3 has the sequence CASSQDDGGGNQPQHF. The DNA reads as follows: TGCGCCAGCAGCCAAGACGACGGAGGGGGCAATCAGCCCCAGCATTTT.